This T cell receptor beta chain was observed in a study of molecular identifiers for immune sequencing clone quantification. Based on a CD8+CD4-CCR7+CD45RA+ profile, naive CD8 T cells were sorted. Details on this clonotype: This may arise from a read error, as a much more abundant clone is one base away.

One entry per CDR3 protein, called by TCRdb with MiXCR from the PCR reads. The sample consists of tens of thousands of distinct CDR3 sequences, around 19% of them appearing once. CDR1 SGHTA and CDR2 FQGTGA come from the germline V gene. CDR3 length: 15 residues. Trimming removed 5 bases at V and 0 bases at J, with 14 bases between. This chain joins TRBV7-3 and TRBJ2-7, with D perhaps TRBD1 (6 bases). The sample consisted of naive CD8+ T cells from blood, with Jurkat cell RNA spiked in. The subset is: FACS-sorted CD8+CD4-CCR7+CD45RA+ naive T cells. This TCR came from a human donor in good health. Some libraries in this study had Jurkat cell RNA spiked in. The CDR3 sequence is CASSPGHQSSYEQYF. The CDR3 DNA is TGTGCCAGCAGCCCGGGACACCAAAGCTCCTACGAGCAGTACTTC.